This T cell receptor (beta chain) was recorded in a study of T cell responses to AZD1222 COVID-19 vaccine. Broader study findings: Receipt of two AZD1222 doses was followed by a rise in Spike-specific TCR breadth and depth. Targets within unmutated variant regions were reportedly found for nearly half of spike-specific TCRs. Clonal diversity was possibly underestimated, and white British individuals and females predominated among donors.

The repertoire was sequenced with immunoSEQ multiplex PCR; TCRdb's copy has only in-frame clones and lacks some. The table lists around 70,000 clones, 87% of them singletons, with roughly 1.3% in the top ten. From germline, CDR1 is SGHVS and CDR2 FQNEAQ. The V and J ends lost 6 bases and 1 base respectively, with 15 bases between them. The CDR3 totals 15 residues. As for this clone: Its specificity is not known.

Both about-4-week and about-12-week second-dose recipients were combined. The sequencing here drew on peripheral blood, taken 28 days after the second AZD1222 dose. The rearrangement joins TRBV7-8 to TRBJ1-1; possible D gene TRBD1, 5 bases. This clonotype was obtained from an adult who received the AZD1222 COVID-19 vaccine. This CDR3 reads CASSSLNGGNTEAFF. The CDR3 DNA follows: TGTGCCAGCAGTTCCCTCAACGGGGGGAACACTGAAGCTTTCTTT.